Listed below are T cell receptor beta chains from one sample, sequenced in a study of T cell repertoires in cytomegalovirus infection. In TCRdb, the reads were re-called with MiXCR into one record per CDR3 protein. The sample carries about 740,000 distinct CDR3 sequences, about a third recorded once. Source material: PBMCs. The receptors here all came from a human donor in good health (CMV status not recorded). Some clones in this sample may be carry-over from other donors' samples. The CDR3 runs from the conserved cysteine through the conserved F or W. D genes are given only for firm matches. Only some rows state a clone size, as once, few, many or a class for expanded clones.

j_call	clone_size	v_call	d_call	cdr3_aa	cdr3_nt
TRBJ2-5	many	TRBV14	TRBD1	CASSPKGATQYF	TGTGCCAGCAGCCCAAAGGGGGCGACCCAGTACTTC
TRBJ2-7	.	TRBV28	.	CASSPAGEAYEQYF	TGTGCCAGCAGCCCCGCCGGGGAGGCCTACGAGCAGTACTTC
TRBJ1-2	.	TRBV28	TRBD1	CASSLGSVQGAIYGYTF	TGTGCCAGCAGTTTAGGGTCCGTCCAGGGGGCGATCTATGGCTACACCTTC
TRBJ1-5	.	TRBV15	.	CATSDGIGGNQPQHF	TGTGCCACCAGTGATGGAATTGGAGGCAATCAGCCCCAGCATTTT
TRBJ1-2	many	TRBV7-8	.	CASSLERGTWGGYTF	TGTGCCAGCAGCTTAGAGCGGGGGACTTGGGGTGGCTACACCTTC
TRBJ2-3	.	TRBV12-3/TRBV12-4	.	CASSLAGAGSGTDTQYF	TGTGCCAGCAGTTTAGCGGGGGCGGGATCTGGGACAGATACGCAGTATTTT
TRBJ1-1	.	TRBV9	TRBD1	CASSVGQRTGPLGTEAFF	TGTGCCAGCAGCGTAGGCCAAAGGACAGGGCCCTTAGGCACTGAAGCTTTCTTT
TRBJ2-4	few	TRBV5-6	.	CASSSGLIRGGHIQYF	TGTGCCAGCAGCTCAGGACTCATAAGAGGGGGACACATTCAGTACTTC
TRBJ1-2	.	TRBV28	.	CASSLRVMGRGIRYGYTF	TGTGCCAGCAGTTTGCGAGTTATGGGAAGGGGAATTCGGTATGGCTACACCTTC
TRBJ1-1	.	TRBV12-3/TRBV12-4	TRBD1	CASSLEGGGRLDTEAFF	TGTGCCAGCAGTTTGGAAGGGGGCGGTCGGTTGGACACTGAAGCTTTCTTT
TRBJ2-1	few	TRBV7-7	TRBD2	CASSSLAGEGNEQFF	TGTGCTAGCAGCTCGCTAGCGGGAGAAGGGAATGAGCAGTTCTTC
TRBJ1-2	.	TRBV20-1	TRBD1	CSAPQGADYGYTF	TGCAGTGCTCCTCAGGGGGCGGACTATGGCTACACCTTC
TRBJ2-3	.	TRBV28	.	CASSRRRPGQTLGGTDTQYF	TGTGCCAGCAGTCGGAGGAGACCGGGCCAAACTTTAGGAGGCACAGATACGCAGTATTTT
TRBJ1-1	.	TRBV20-1	.	CSARPGMGSPTEAFF	TGCAGTGCTAGACCGGGGATGGGCTCCCCCACTGAAGCTTTCTTT
TRBJ2-7	few	TRBV28	TRBD1	CASSTIRRDREKYEQYF	TGTGCCAGCAGTACCATACGCCGGGACAGAGAGAAGTACGAGCAGTACTTC
TRBJ2-1	few	TRBV12-3/TRBV12-4	TRBD2	CASRPGGLAGGNEQFF	TGTGCCAGCAGGCCGGGGGGACTAGCGGGAGGCAATGAGCAGTTCTTC
TRBJ2-1	few	TRBV12-3/TRBV12-4	TRBD2	CASCRLAENNEQFF	TGTGCCAGCTGCCGGCTAGCGGAAAACAATGAGCAGTTCTTC
TRBJ2-2	.	TRBV4-1	.	CASSQARGPNTGELFF	TGCGCCAGCAGCCAAGCGAGGGGTCCGAACACCGGGGAGCTGTTTTTT
TRBJ1-6	few	TRBV7-6	.	CASSFESPNSPLHF	TGTGCCAGCAGCTTTGAAAGCCCTAATTCACCCCTCCACTTT
TRBJ1-1	few	TRBV29-1	TRBD1	CSAHRGVRTEAFF	TGCAGCGCCCACAGGGGAGTTCGCACTGAAGCTTTCTTT
TRBJ1-2	many	TRBV7-9	.	CASSPYDRHDGYTF	TGTGCCAGCAGCCCTTATGACAGGCATGATGGCTACACCTTC
TRBJ1-1	few	TRBV19	TRBD1	CASSKTGMNTEAFF	TGTGCCAGTAGTAAGACAGGGATGAACACTGAAGCTTTCTTT
TRBJ1-2	.	TRBV28	TRBD1	CARRPGTGDNYGYTF	TGTGCCCGCAGACCCGGGACAGGGGACAACTATGGCTACACCTTC
TRBJ2-3	once	TRBV10-3	.	CAIRKTGTDTQYF	TGTGCCATCAGAAAGACAGGCACAGATACGCAGTATTTT
TRBJ1-1	many	TRBV7-2	.	CASSTDRNTEAFF	TGTGCCAGCAGCACAGACAGGAACACTGAAGCTTTCTTT
TRBJ1-5	.	TRBV20-1	.	CSARVSIGPNQPQHF	TGCAGTGCTAGAGTGAGTATTGGGCCAAATCAGCCCCAGCATTTT
TRBJ1-1	few	TRBV7-2	.	CAGREGNTEAFF	TGTGCCGGCCGGGAGGGGAACACTGAAGCTTTCTTT
TRBJ2-2	many	TRBV4-1	TRBD1	CASSQGPGQGTGELFF	TGCGCCAGCAGCCAAGGCCCGGGACAGGGCACCGGGGAGCTGTTTTTT
TRBJ1-1	.	TRBV18	.	CASSPGAGTEAFF	TGTGCCAGCAGCCCCGGGGCGGGGACTGAAGCTTTCTTT
TRBJ2-3	few	TRBV7-9	TRBD2	CASRLATTDTQYF	TGTGCCAGCAGACTAGCGACCACAGATACGCAGTATTTT
TRBJ1-5	once	TRBV20-1	TRBD1	CSAIRGAGTADQPQHF	TGCAGTGCCATTAGAGGGGCCGGGACAGCAGATCAGCCCCAGCATTTT
TRBJ2-2	few	TRBV5-5	TRBD2	CASSPGTSRPGELFF	TGTGCCAGCAGCCCGGGGACTAGCAGGCCCGGGGAGCTGTTTTTT
TRBJ1-3	.	TRBV29-1	TRBD1	CSVRTGGNTIYF	TGCAGCGTGAGGACAGGGGGAAACACCATATATTTT
TRBJ1-3	.	TRBV11-2	TRBD1	CASSGQGSGNTIYF	TGTGCCAGCAGTGGACAGGGTTCTGGAAACACCATATATTTT
TRBJ2-5	few	TRBV7-2	TRBD2	CASSLSTGGWETQYF	TGTGCCAGCAGCTTGTCTACGGGAGGATGGGAGACCCAGTACTTC
TRBJ1-5	.	TRBV20-1	.	CSARLSGTDQPQHF	TGCAGTGCTAGGCTCAGCGGGACCGATCAGCCCCAGCATTTT
TRBJ1-1	.	TRBV7-6	.	CSSSLRGVNTEAFF	TGTTCCAGCAGCTTAAGGGGTGTGAACACTGAAGCTTTCTTT
TRBJ2-7	.	TRBV7-9	.	CASITSARDNSYEQYF	TGTGCCAGCATAACAAGTGCCCGGGATAACTCCTACGAGCAGTACTTC
TRBJ2-3	few	TRBV7-6	TRBD2	CASRRTSGGDTQYF	TGTGCCAGCAGACGGACTAGCGGGGGAGATACGCAGTATTTT
TRBJ2-3	few	TRBV19	.	CASSPRDTVPDTQYF	TGTGCCAGTAGTCCCCGGGACACAGTCCCAGATACGCAGTATTTT
TRBJ1-2	few	TRBV7-2	TRBD1	CASSLEGRGAYGYTF	TGTGCCAGCAGCTTAGAAGGCAGGGGGGCCTATGGCTACACCTTC
TRBJ2-2	.	TRBV10-3	.	CAITPLVDTGELFF	TGTGCCATCACGCCGTTAGTTGACACCGGGGAGCTGTTTTTT
TRBJ1-5	few	TRBV27	.	CASSSSQGNQPQHF	TGTGCCAGCAGTTCCTCCCAGGGAAATCAGCCCCAGCATTTT
TRBJ2-7	.	TRBV7-2	.	CASSLAIWGTYYEQYF	TGTGCCAGCAGCTTAGCGATTTGGGGAACCTACTACGAGCAGTACTTC
TRBJ2-3	.	TRBV12-3/TRBV12-4	TRBD1	CASARDRAEDTQYF	TGTGCCAGCGCTAGAGACAGGGCGGAAGATACGCAGTATTTT
TRBJ1-5	few	TRBV4-1	.	CASSQARTGVNQPQHF	TGCGCCAGCAGCCAAGCAAGGACTGGAGTGAATCAGCCCCAGCATTTT